This TCR beta chain is drawn from a study of spatial heterogeneity in lung cancer. Notes on the study in general: The study found that expanded intratumoral alpha and beta TCR counts tracked tumor mutation counts.

Time point in this sample: sample taken at primary tumor resection. A total of roughly 72 untreated early-stage non-small cell lung cancer patients served as donors. Losses at the gene ends were 3 bases for V and 2 bases for J; bases not matched to a gene: 3. CDR1 and CDR2 (germline): MGHRA, YSYEKL. The CDR3 has 15 residues. One entry per CDR3 protein, called by TCRdb with MiXCR from the 5' RACE reads. Here the sample spans around 7,800 distinct CDR3 sequences, almost 8.5% being singletons. This clonotype was picked up many times. Its specificity is not known. The library was designed around alpha chains, so this beta chain is a stray read whose abundance carries little weight.

The gene calls are TRBV4-1 and TRBJ2-7; TRBD1 matches at 11 bases. The sequencing here drew on lung tumor tissue, taken at surgery. This receptor was obtained from a male donor with early-stage non-small cell lung cancer. The CDR3 region is CASSQGQGGTYEQYF. CDR3 DNA sequence: TGCGCCAGCAGCCAGGGACAGGGGGGGACCTACGAGCAGTACTTC.